A selection of T cell receptor beta chains follows, all from one sample in a study of blood T cell repertoires in COVID-19. Repertoires were generated with immunoSEQ multiplex PCR, while TCRdb's copy carries only in-frame clones and drops some. There are 60,000 to 70,000 clones in the sample; around 90% occur only once, and less than 9.5% lies in the top ten. What was sequenced was peripheral blood. The source of these receptors is a human donor in a cohort sampled during active COVID-19. CDR3s include the opening cysteine and the closing phenylalanine or tryptophan. A D gene is named only where the DNA matches it firmly. Not every row has a clone size; where given, it reads once, few, many or a size class.

>TRBJ2-3|-|-|TRBV7-9
TGTGCCAGCAGAAGAAGAGCTAGCACAGATACGCAGTATTTT
CASRRRASTDTQYF
>TRBJ1-5|-|TRBD1|TRBV28
TGTGCCAGCAGCCAGGGGGGAGGCAATCAGCCCCAGCATTTT
CASSQGGGNQPQHF
>TRBJ1-3|-|TRBD1|TRBV23-1
TGCGCCAGCAGTCAAACCGTTACCCCGGGACAGGGAAACTCTGGAAACACCATATATTTT
CASSQTVTPGQGNSGNTIYF
>TRBJ2-7|once|-|TRBV4-1
TGCGCCAGCAGCCAAGTGATTTCATTGGGGGACACTTACTACGAGCAGTACTTC
CASSQVISLGDTYYEQYF
>TRBJ1-4|-|-|TRBV3-1/TRBV3-2
TGTGCCAGCAGCCAGACAGCAACTAATGAAAAACTGTTTTTT
CASSQTATNEKLFF
>TRBJ2-7|-|TRBD2|TRBV6-4
TGTGCCAGCAGAGTCAATAGCGGGAGCTCCTACGAGCAGTACTTC
CASRVNSGSSYEQYF
>TRBJ1-2|-|TRBD1|TRBV30
TGTGCCTGGGGACAGGTGAACTATGGCTACACCTTC
CAWGQVNYGYTF
>TRBJ2-1|-|TRBD1|TRBV7-6
TGTGCCAGCAGCTTAGAGACAGGGTTCTACAATGAGCAGTTCTTC
CASSLETGFYNEQFF
>TRBJ2-7|-|TRBD1|TRBV6-1
TGTGCCAGCAGTGATCCGGGACAGGTTTCCTACGAGCAGTACTTC
CASSDPGQVSYEQYF
>TRBJ1-3|once|-|TRBV15
TGTGCCACCAGCGTCCGCACAGGAAACACCATATATTTT
CATSVRTGNTIYF
>TRBJ1-2|-|-|TRBV3-1/TRBV3-2
TGTGCCGTCGGGGGAAGGAACCTATTTGGCTACACCTTC
CAVGGRNLFGYTF
>TRBJ2-7|-|TRBD1|TRBV18
TGTGCCAGCTCACCCGGGACAGGGTTCGGAGGTGTTTGGGAGTACTTC
CASSPGTGFGGVWEYF
>TRBJ2-7|-|TRBD1|TRBV5-1
TGCGCCAGCAGCAAGGGACAGGGTATCTACGAGCAGTACTTC
CASSKGQGIYEQYF
>TRBJ2-7|-|-|TRBV5-1
TGCGCCAGCAGCTTGGGGCCTGGAGGGGTGAACTACGAGCAGTACTTC
CASSLGPGGVNYEQYF
>TRBJ2-3|-|-|TRBV19
TGTGCCAGTAGTCTGCGGGACGGAAACACAGATACGCAGTATTTT
CASSLRDGNTDTQYF
>TRBJ1-2|-|-|TRBV7-9
TGTGCCAGCAGCTTTGGGCCCACCTACTATGGCTACACCTTC
CASSFGPTYYGYTF
>TRBJ1-6|-|-|TRBV7-5
TGTGCCAGAAAACGAGTCGGGTGGTTGTCCTATAATTCACCCCTCCACTTT
CARKRVGWLSYNSPLHF
>TRBJ2-1|-|TRBD2|TRBV4-3
TGCGCCAGCAGCCAAGGGACTAGTCCAAGAAAAGAGCAGTTCTTC
CASSQGTSPRKEQFF
>TRBJ1-2|-|-|TRBV19
TGTGCCAGTAGTACCACAGAGACGTCTGGCTACACCTTC
CASSTTETSGYTF
>TRBJ2-1|-|TRBD2|TRBV6-1
TGTGCCAGCAGTGAAGCGGGAAGCGGGAGATCCAATGAGCAGTTCTTC
CASSEAGSGRSNEQFF
>TRBJ1-3|-|TRBD1|TRBV18
TGTGCCAGCTCACAGAGACAGGGTGGTCTCTCTGGAAACACCATATATTTT
CASSQRQGGLSGNTIYF
>TRBJ2-7|-|-|TRBV27
TGTGCCAGCAGTTTAAGAGACACATCTTACGAGCAGTACTTC
CASSLRDTSYEQYF
>TRBJ2-4|-|TRBD1|TRBV6-5
TGTGCCACCCGAGGGACAGGGACAAACATTCAGTACTTC
CATRGTGTNIQYF
>TRBJ1-1|few|TRBD1|TRBV6-5
TGTGCCAGCAGAGGACAGGCATCGAACACTGAAGCTTTCTTT
CASRGQASNTEAFF
>TRBJ1-4|once|TRBD1|TRBV5-1
TGCGCCAGCAGCTTGGTAGGACAGGGTGAACTGTTTTTT
CASSLVGQGELFF
>TRBJ1-4|few|-|TRBV19
TGTGCCAGTAGTATAACTTGGGCAGGGGAGGAAAAACTGTTTTTT
CASSITWAGEEKLFF
>TRBJ2-1|once|-|TRBV5-1
TGCGCCAGCAGCTTGGACGTGTTGGAGGAAAAGTTCTTC
CASSLDVLEEKFF
>TRBJ2-7|-|TRBD2|TRBV4-2
TGTGCCAGCAGCCAAGAACTAGCGGGAGGTTACGAGCAGTACTTC
CASSQELAGGYEQYF
>TRBJ2-5|-|TRBD2|TRBV7-2
TGTGCCAGCAGCCGCACTAGCGTTGAGACCCAGTACTTC
CASSRTSVETQYF